A selection of T cell receptor beta chains follows, all from one sample in a study of a mutant IDH1 vaccine in newly diagnosed glioma. Generated by immunoSEQ multiplex PCR, the TCRdb table keeps only in-frame clones and is missing some. The sample consists of roughly 60,000 clones, 75% to 85% of them appearing once. Their cognate antigens are unknown. The input for sequencing was PBMCs, taken from a glioma patient whose treatment included an IDH1 peptide vaccine. These receptors all come from a man between 35 and 55 years old with glioma. CDR3s include the opening cysteine and the closing phenylalanine or tryptophan. The D gene is left open where the match is weak. Not every row has a clone size; where given, it reads once, few, many or a size class.

V gene	J gene	clone size	D gene	CDR3 DNA	CDR3 protein
TRBV25-1	TRBJ2-1	-	-	TGTGCCAGCCGGGACGGCAATGAGCAGTTCTTC	CASRDGNEQFF
TRBV6-5	TRBJ2-4	-	-	TGTGCCAGCAGACCCCGGACAGTAGCCAAAAACATTCAGTACTTC	CASRPRTVAKNIQYF
TRBV11-2	TRBJ1-1	-	TRBD1	TGTGCCAGCAGCTTAGGGACAGGGCAGAACACTGAAGCTTTCTTT	CASSLGTGQNTEAFF
TRBV7-8	TRBJ1-1	few	-	TGTGCCAGCAATCGGAGGGGGGGACGGGACACTGAAGCTTTCTTT	CASNRRGGRDTEAFF
TRBV6-5	TRBJ2-7	-	TRBD1	TGTGCCAGCAGTTACTCGAGGGACAGGGTCTACGAGCAGTACTTC	CASSYSRDRVYEQYF
TRBV30	TRBJ2-7	medium-sized	-	TGTGCCTGGAAACAAGCTTACGAGCAGTACTTC	CAWKQAYEQYF
TRBV7-3	TRBJ1-1	-	-	TGTGCCAGCTCCGACGGACCGGCAGGAGCGAACACTGAAGCTTTCTTT	CASSDGPAGANTEAFF
TRBV5-1	TRBJ2-2	once	-	TGCGCCAGCAGCGGGGACGGCCGTTCCGGGGAGCTGTTTTTT	CASSGDGRSGELFF
TRBV7-8	TRBJ1-4	-	-	TGTGCCAGCAGCTTACGAGGACAGCCAACTAATGAAAAACTGTTTTTT	CASSLRGQPTNEKLFF
TRBV29-1	TRBJ1-1	-	TRBD1	TGCAGCGCCAAGACAGGGGGCAACACTGAAGCTTTCTTT	CSAKTGGNTEAFF
TRBV4-2	TRBJ1-1	few	-	TGTGCCAGCAGCCCCAGGGCCGGGGAGATGAACACTGAAGCTTTCTTT	CASSPRAGEMNTEAFF
TRBV19	TRBJ2-1	-	TRBD2	TGTGCCAGTAGTATAGATCAGCGCCCGGGGGGGCAGTTCTTC	CASSIDQRPGGQFF
TRBV7-8	TRBJ1-2	-	-	TGTGCCAGCAGCCTATCAGTGGATGTCTATGGCTACACCTTC	CASSLSVDVYGYTF
TRBV7-9	TRBJ2-7	-	-	TGTGCCAGCAGCTTAGGGAGGGCGAGCGAGCAGTACTTC	CASSLGRASEQYF
TRBV7-9	TRBJ2-2	-	-	TGTGCCAGCAGCTTAGGGACAGAGATAAACGCGAACACCGGGGAGCTGTTTTTT	CASSLGTEINANTGELFF
TRBV5-1	TRBJ2-6	-	-	TGCGCCAGCAGCCCGGGCGCGGAAGGGAACTCTGGGGCCAACGTCCTGACTTTC	CASSPGAEGNSGANVLTF
TRBV27	TRBJ1-2	-	TRBD1	TGTGCCAGCAGGTCAGACAGGGGCCCCTATGGCTACACCTTC	CASRSDRGPYGYTF
TRBV7-2	TRBJ1-1	once	TRBD1	TGTGCCAGCAGCTTCCTAACAGGGGTGGGCACTGAAGCTTTCTTT	CASSFLTGVGTEAFF
TRBV5-1	TRBJ2-2	-	TRBD1	TGCGCCAGCAGCGCCGGGACAGGGGTTCCCGGGGAGCTGTTTTTT	CASSAGTGVPGELFF
TRBV29-1	TRBJ2-1	-	TRBD1	TGCAGCGGGGACAGGGCATATGAGCAGTTCTTC	CSGDRAYEQFF
TRBV9	TRBJ1-2	once	-	TGTGCCAGCAGCGTATACTCCAGTCAGGACTATGGCTACACCTTC	CASSVYSSQDYGYTF
TRBV7-9	TRBJ2-7	-	-	TGTGCCAGCAGCTTAGCGCTAGGGGGTCGGTACTTC	CASSLALGGRYF
TRBV7-9	TRBJ2-7	-	-	TGTGCCAGCAGCACCCAGGGGTTTTGGTACGAGCAGTACTTC	CASSTQGFWYEQYF
TRBV19	TRBJ2-7	-	-	TGTGCCAGTAGCACTGCGGGATCCGGCGAGCAGTACTTC	CASSTAGSGEQYF
TRBV28	TRBJ2-7	-	-	TGTGCCAGCAGTTTCAGGGCACCCTACGAGCAGTACTTC	CASSFRAPYEQYF
TRBV4-2	TRBJ2-7	-	TRBD2	TGTGCCAGCAGCCAAGAGATAGCGGGATACGAGCAGTACTTC	CASSQEIAGYEQYF
TRBV7-9	TRBJ2-4	-	-	TGTGCCAGCGGCCCCCCGGGCGAGAACATTCAGTACTTC	CASGPPGENIQYF
TRBV28	TRBJ2-6	-	TRBD1	TGTGCCAGCAGTTTACCGAGACAGGGTACGATCGGGGCCAACGTCCTGACTTTC	CASSLPRQGTIGANVLTF
TRBV19	TRBJ1-1	-	TRBD1	TGTGCCAGTAGTTTGCCAGGACAGGGGAGGACTTTCTTT	CASSLPGQGRTFF
TRBV13	TRBJ1-4	-	-	TGTGCCAGCAGCCCCAGGGTTGGTACTAATGAAAAACTGTTTTTT	CASSPRVGTNEKLFF
TRBV9	TRBJ2-7	once	TRBD1	TGTGCCAGCAGCGTAGGGGACAGGGTCGGCGAGCAGTACTTC	CASSVGDRVGEQYF
TRBV19	TRBJ1-1	-	TRBD1	TGTGCCAGTAGTCTTACCGGGACAGGGGAGACTGAAGCTTTCTTT	CASSLTGTGETEAFF
TRBV4-3	TRBJ2-7	-	-	TGCGCCAGCAGCCAGCTAAGGGGCGACGAGCAGTACTTC	CASSQLRGDEQYF
TRBV4-1	TRBJ1-1	few	-	TGCGCCAGCAGCCAAGATGCCCTGCGCGCTGAAGCTTTCTTT	CASSQDALRAEAFF
TRBV19	TRBJ2-1	-	-	TGTGCCACTGGACAGCCCAATGACAATGAGCAGTTCTTC	CATGQPNDNEQFF
TRBV11-2	TRBJ1-1	-	-	TGTGCCAGCAGCCCCCCGAGGGTTGAAGCTTTCTTT	CASSPPRVEAFF
TRBV18	TRBJ1-1	-	-	TGTGCCAGCTCACCCTGGGCATGGGACACTGAAGCTTTCTTT	CASSPWAWDTEAFF
TRBV6-5	TRBJ2-7	-	-	TGTGCCAGCAGTTATATGGGGGGCGAGCAGTACTTC	CASSYMGGEQYF
TRBV2	TRBJ1-1	-	TRBD1	TGTGCCAGCAGTGGGGACAGTGGGGTCGATGAAGCTTTCTTT	CASSGDSGVDEAFF
TRBV28	TRBJ1-1	once	-	TGTGCCAGCAGTACAATTATGGGGTCGGGGAACACTGAAGCTTTCTTT	CASSTIMGSGNTEAFF
TRBV5-4	TRBJ1-2	-	-	TGTGCCAGCAGCATACTACAGCAAGACTACACCTTC	CASSILQQDYTF
TRBV4-3	TRBJ2-2	-	TRBD2	TGCGCCAGCAGCCTAGCGGGAGTTACCGGGGAGCTGTTTTTT	CASSLAGVTGELFF
TRBV11-2	TRBJ2-7	-	TRBD1	TGTGCCAGCAGCTTAGGACAGGGGGCTTCCGAGCAGTACTTC	CASSLGQGASEQYF
TRBV7-8	TRBJ2-2	-	-	TGTGCCAGCAGCTCCCTCGGGACGTGGGCCACCGGGGAGCTGTTTTTT	CASSSLGTWATGELFF
TRBV15	TRBJ2-3	-	-	TGTGCCACCAGTCGGGAGACAGATACGCAGTATTTT	CATSRETDTQYF